A selection of T cell receptor beta chains follows, all from one sample in a study of blood T cells in healthy people across ages. TCRdb itself ran the 5' RACE reads through MiXCR, one entry per CDR3 protein. The sample yields 1.6 million or so distinct CDR3 sequences, around 35% seen once. Material: blood. The source of these receptors is a woman aged 25 to 45 in good health. The CDR3 runs from the conserved cysteine through the conserved F or W. The listing skips clone size in some rows; elsewhere it reads once, few, many or a size class.

CDR3 protein,V gene,J gene,clone size
CATVGEGLSYEQYF,TRBV6-2/TRBV6-3,TRBJ2-7,few
CASSPGSMGPTGELFF,TRBV7-6,TRBJ2-2,-
CSASPSAPYEQYF,TRBV20-1,-,-
CSTYSGYEQYF,TRBV20-1,TRBJ2-7,many
CSASDRASGSTDTQYF,TRBV20-1,TRBJ2-3,-
CASSHTTGAPYNEQFF,TRBV5-8,TRBJ2-1,few
CASSLGGGSTDTRYF,TRBV5-1,TRBJ2-3,-
CASSLAAGGTGELFF,TRBV12-3/TRBV12-4,TRBJ2-2,many
CAWSMVDDSYEQYF,TRBV30,TRBJ2-7,-
CASSIIGRNTEAFF,TRBV19,TRBJ1-1,once
CASSLSRYEQYF,TRBV28,TRBJ2-7,many
CASSLALALGNEQFF,TRBV7-2,TRBJ2-1,few
CACSPSVLEPSNQPQHF,TRBV3-1,TRBJ1-5,once
CASSAVGQTYGYTF,TRBV9,TRBJ1-2,few
CASSGHDSVTEAFF,TRBV2,TRBJ1-1,-
CASSRGTAKTYEQYF,TRBV27,TRBJ2-7,few
CSASKQDSNQPQHF,TRBV20-1,TRBJ1-5,-
CASSLPGFYNEQFF,TRBV12-3/TRBV12-4,TRBJ2-1,many
CSARGQTVWEQYF,TRBV20-1,TRBJ2-7,few
CASSGGGYGYTF,TRBV9,TRBJ1-2,many
CAISEVTSGEQYF,TRBV10-3,TRBJ2-7,-
CSAHSRSERGELAKNIQYF,TRBV20-1,TRBJ2-4,-
CASAGQGLDGYTF,TRBV2,TRBJ1-2,few
CASRSTGLNGYTF,TRBV5-1,TRBJ1-2,once
CASSPPREDYGYTF,TRBV9,TRBJ1-2,-
CATSQKSEQFF,TRBV24-1,TRBJ2-1,few
CTSGLTSGITDTQYF,TRBV14,TRBJ2-3,-
CASSSQMTGQRGETQYF,TRBV7-2,-,-
CASSQASGQRYGYTF,TRBV4-1,TRBJ1-2,-
CASSRAGLADSSYEQYF,TRBV13,TRBJ2-7,-
CANTNGGLAELNEQFF,TRBV6-5,TRBJ2-1,-
CASSLTSREQYF,TRBV12-3/TRBV12-4,-,many
CSARSYSTEAFF,TRBV29-1,TRBJ1-1,-
CANSRDRVGANVLTF,TRBV12-3/TRBV12-4,TRBJ2-6,-
CASRLGSKGDTQYF,TRBV5-6,TRBJ2-3,few
CASSLPGTKIYEQYF,TRBV28,TRBJ2-7,-
CSARGGGAGNIQYF,TRBV20-1,TRBJ2-4,-
CASSPFVQGSAPSELFF,TRBV4-1,TRBJ2-2,few
CASSYLLAGGNEQFF,TRBV6-6,TRBJ2-1,-
CASSHWTFGNGAAFF,TRBV5-6,TRBJ1-1,-
CASKSPRYNEQFF,TRBV27,TRBJ2-1,-
CAISEALGAEAYNEQFF,TRBV10-3,TRBJ2-1,few
CASRAITYNEQFF,TRBV6-1,TRBJ2-1,-
CSAKPSGNSYNSPLHF,TRBV20-1,TRBJ1-6,many
CSVPTGGLNDYTF,TRBV29-1,TRBJ1-2,-
CATSRTKGGGTDTQYF,TRBV15,TRBJ2-3,-
CASTQGSGLGEQFF,TRBV7-2,TRBJ2-1,many
CSARVPGTDTQYF,TRBV20-1,TRBJ2-3,few
CASLNPGLSYEQYF,TRBV7-8,TRBJ2-7,-
CSAPSEGTQVETQYF,TRBV20-1,TRBJ2-5,many
CASRRDRGHLRGETQYF,TRBV3-1,TRBJ2-5,-
CATSEGSEQYF,TRBV24-1,TRBJ2-7,-
CAISDSRDTPYEQYF,TRBV10-3,TRBJ2-7,few
CASSQSPGHTQYF,TRBV14,TRBJ2-3,-
CASTPSGGLLNTEAFF,TRBV12-3/TRBV12-4,TRBJ1-1,few
CASSGSREGRQPQHF,TRBV2,TRBJ1-5,few
CSARPDPTVYGYTF,TRBV20-1,TRBJ1-2,-
CASSLRGTESIPEAFF,TRBV12-3/TRBV12-4,TRBJ1-1,-
CASRVAGGLTDTQYF,TRBV10-2,TRBJ2-3,-
CATSDWTSEEQFF,TRBV24-1,TRBJ2-1,-